This TCR beta chain stems from a study of blood T cell repertoires in COVID-19. As processed by the authors: Quantification of nucleated cells was approximated via reference gene primer amplification. Some clones are missing from TCRdb's copy, which holds only in-frame ones; the method was immunoSEQ multiplex PCR. For V, J and clone size, that table is used; D and trimming come from the DNA. The sample shows almost 50,000 clones, approximately 70% of them seen only once. This clone showed up just a few times. The final CDR3 position lacks the conserved phenylalanine or tryptophan, pointing to a likely read error. It is unclear where the CDR3 begins or ends on the DNA, so no DNA is shown, and the CDR3 is as TCRdb lists it. The CDR3 is 13 residues long, ends included. CDR1 and CDR2 from the germline V gene are MDHEN and SYDVKM.

The sample consisted of peripheral blood. The chain uses TRBV28 and TRBJ2-7; the D call of TRBD1 is as the table states it, not checked on the DNA. The clonotype comes from a woman in her 70s with acute or convalescent COVID-19. The CDR3 region is CASSSHTTGGLGL.